This TCR beta chain was retrieved from a study of PD-L1 blockade in urothelial cancer. Looking at the study overall: When patients started atezolizumab in the mid-2010s, it was given at 1,200 mg intravenously every 3 weeks.

Profiling relied on immunoSEQ multiplex PCR, and the TCRdb table lists in-frame clones only, not all of them. The sample lists tens of thousands of clones; about four fifths were seen once. The sample's time point: pretreatment peripheral blood. The sequencing here drew on PBMCs, taken around atezolizumab (anti-PD-L1) treatment. The sequence was collected from a man aged 60 to 75 with urothelial cancer.

CDR3 in DNA: TGTGCCAGCAGCGTAGGGGGACTAGCGACAGATACGCAGTATTTT. The encoded protein is CASSVGGLATDTQYF. The chain links TRBV9 to TRBJ2-3, with TRBD2 matching over 10 bases. The CDR3 covers 15 residues. Germline V gives CDR1 SGDLS, CDR2 YYNGEE. V was clipped by 0 bases and J by 3 bases; unmatched bases: 1.